This section outlines one T cell receptor (beta chain) sequence together with its context. Looked up from germline, CDR1 is SGHTA and CDR2 is FQGTGA. CDR3 length: 12 residues. Trimming cost V 4 bases and J 9 bases, with 10 bases left between them. This sample is part of a study of cytomegalovirus exposure and HLA in healthy donors. The PCR employed 60 Vbeta primers together with 13 Jbeta primers. Using immunoSEQ multiplex PCR, the repertoire was profiled, and TCRdb retains in-frame clones only, with some absent. The data hold approximately 100,000 clones, with just over 70% observed a single time. The sequence came from a boy younger than 18 in good health and CMV-seronegative. V and J are TRBV7-3 and TRBJ2-1; possibly TRBD2 for D (5 bases). Sequencing input: PBMCs. Written as DNA, the CDR3 is TGTGCCAGCAGCTCCCCGGCGGGTGAGCAGTTCTTC. Residues: CASSSPAGEQFF.